Only a few counts were recorded for the clone carrying this T cell receptor beta chain. These data come from a study of blood T cell repertoires in COVID-19. Across the study: The United States, Italy and Spain provided the acute and convalescent COVID-19 samples. From T cells, B-cell-depleted T cells, or PBMCs came the material, which was cDNA or gDNA.

Methods used by the authors: Using reference gene primer amplification, nucleated cell counts were estimated. Profiling relied on immunoSEQ multiplex PCR, and the TCRdb table lists in-frame clones only, not all of them. The DNA gave D and trimming, while V, J and clone size come from that table. The data contain 150,000 to 180,000 clones, 91% of them singletons. There are 15 residues in the CDR3. V lost 4 bases and J lost 0, with 10 bases in between. CDR1 SNHLY and CDR2 FYNNEI come from the germline V gene. The sequenced sample was peripheral blood. The chain combines TRBV2 with TRBJ1-5; D possibly corresponds to TRBD1 (6 bases). The TCR comes from a man aged 45-65 years with acute or convalescent COVID-19. This CDR3 reads CASSGDNLSNQPQHF. For the CDR3, the DNA is TGTGCCAGCAGTGGGGACAACCTTAGCAATCAGCCCCAGCATTTT.